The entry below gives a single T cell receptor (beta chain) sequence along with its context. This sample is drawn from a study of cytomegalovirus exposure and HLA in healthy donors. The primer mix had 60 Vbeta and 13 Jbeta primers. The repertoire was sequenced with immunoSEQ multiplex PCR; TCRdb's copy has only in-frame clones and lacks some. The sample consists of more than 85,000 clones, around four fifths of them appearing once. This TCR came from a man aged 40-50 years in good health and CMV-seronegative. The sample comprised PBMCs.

As DNA, the CDR3 is TGTGCCAGCAGAAAATTGGGAAGGGAGGATCCTTACGAGCAGTACTTC. This translates into CASRKLGREDPYEQYF. The chain carries TRBV7-2 and TRBJ2-7; tentatively, D is TRBD2 (6 bases). Germline CDR1 SGHTA, CDR2 FQGNSA. The CDR3 has 16 amino acids. V was cut by 6 bases and J by 4 bases, with 22 bases left in between.